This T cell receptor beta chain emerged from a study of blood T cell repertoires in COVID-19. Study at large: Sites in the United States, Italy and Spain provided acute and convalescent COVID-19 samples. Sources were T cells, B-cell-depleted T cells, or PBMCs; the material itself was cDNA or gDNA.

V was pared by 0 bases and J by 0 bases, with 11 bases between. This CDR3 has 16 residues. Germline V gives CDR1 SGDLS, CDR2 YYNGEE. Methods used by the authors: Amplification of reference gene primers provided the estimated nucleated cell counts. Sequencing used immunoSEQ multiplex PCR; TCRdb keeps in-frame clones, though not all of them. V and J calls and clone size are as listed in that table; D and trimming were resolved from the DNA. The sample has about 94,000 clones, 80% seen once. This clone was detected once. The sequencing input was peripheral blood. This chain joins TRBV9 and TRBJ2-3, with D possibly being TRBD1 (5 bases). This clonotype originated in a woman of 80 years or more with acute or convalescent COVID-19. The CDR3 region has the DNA TGTGCCAGCAGCGTAGAGTCAGGGTCCAGCACAGATACGCAGTATTTT. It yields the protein CASSVESGSSTDTQYF.